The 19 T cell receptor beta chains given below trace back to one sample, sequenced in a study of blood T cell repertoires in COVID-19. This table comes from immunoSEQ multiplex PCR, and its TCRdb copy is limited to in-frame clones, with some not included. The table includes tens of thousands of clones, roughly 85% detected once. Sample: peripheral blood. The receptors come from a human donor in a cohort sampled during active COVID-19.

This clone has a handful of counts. Here the CDR3 reads CASRARQGSQPQHF. CDR3 bases: TGTGCCAGCAGAGCTAGACAGGGGAGTCAGCCCCAGCATTTT. The genes are TRBV2 and TRBJ1-5, with 8 bases aligning to TRBD1. Trimming cost V 6 bases and J 6 bases; bases outside gene matches: 7. CDR3 length: 14 amino acids. Germline loops: CDR1 SNHLY, CDR2 FYNNEI.

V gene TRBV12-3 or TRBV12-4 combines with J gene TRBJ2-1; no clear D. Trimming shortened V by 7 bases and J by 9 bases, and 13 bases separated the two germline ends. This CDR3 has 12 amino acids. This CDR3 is CASKSAIVEQFF. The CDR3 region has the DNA TGTGCCAGCAAATCCGCGATTGTTGAGCAGTTCTTC.

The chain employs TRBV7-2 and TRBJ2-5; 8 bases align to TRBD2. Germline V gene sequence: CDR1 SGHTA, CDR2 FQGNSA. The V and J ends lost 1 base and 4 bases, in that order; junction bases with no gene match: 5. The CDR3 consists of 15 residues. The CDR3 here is CASSLVGLGGETQYF. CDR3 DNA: TGTGCCAGCAGCTTAGTGGGACTAGGTGGAGAGACCCAGTACTTC.

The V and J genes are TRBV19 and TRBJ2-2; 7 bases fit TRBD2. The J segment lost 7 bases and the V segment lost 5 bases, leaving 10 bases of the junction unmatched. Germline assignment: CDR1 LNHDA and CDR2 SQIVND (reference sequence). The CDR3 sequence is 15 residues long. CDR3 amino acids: CASSLHREAGGELFF. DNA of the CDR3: TGTGCCAGTAGTCTGCACCGGGAGGCCGGCGGGGAGCTGTTTTTT.

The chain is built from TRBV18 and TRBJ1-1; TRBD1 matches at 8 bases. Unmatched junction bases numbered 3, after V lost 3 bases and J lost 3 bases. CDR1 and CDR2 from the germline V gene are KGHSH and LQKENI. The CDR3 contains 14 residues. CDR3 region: CASSPSQGDTEAFF. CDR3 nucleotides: TGTGCCAGCTCACCGTCACAGGGGGACACTGAAGCTTTCTTT.

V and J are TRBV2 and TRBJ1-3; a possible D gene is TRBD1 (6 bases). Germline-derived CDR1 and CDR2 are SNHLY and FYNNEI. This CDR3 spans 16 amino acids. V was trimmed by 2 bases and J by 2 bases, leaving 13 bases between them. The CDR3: CASSENGQGTGNTIYF. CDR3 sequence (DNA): TGTGCCAGCAGTGAAAATGGTCAGGGGACTGGAAACACCATATATTTT. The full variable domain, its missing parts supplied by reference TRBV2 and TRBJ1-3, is EPEVTQTPSHQVTQMGQEVILRCVPISNHLYFYWYRQILGQKVEFLVSFYNNEISEKSEIFDDQFSVERPDGSNFTLKIRSTKLEDSAMYFCASSENGQGTGNTIYFGEGSWLTVV.

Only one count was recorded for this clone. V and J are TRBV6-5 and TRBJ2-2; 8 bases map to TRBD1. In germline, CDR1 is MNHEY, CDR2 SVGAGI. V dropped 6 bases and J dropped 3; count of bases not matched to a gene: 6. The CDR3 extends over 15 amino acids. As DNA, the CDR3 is TGTGCCAGCAGGGACGACAGGGGATACACCGGGGAGCTGTTTTTT. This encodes CASRDDRGYTGELFF.

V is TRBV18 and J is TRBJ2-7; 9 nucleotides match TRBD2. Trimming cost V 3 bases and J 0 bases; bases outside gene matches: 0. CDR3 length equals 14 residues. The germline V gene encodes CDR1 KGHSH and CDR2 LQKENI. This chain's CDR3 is CASSPTSGSYEQYF. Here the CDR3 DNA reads TGTGCCAGCTCACCGACTAGCGGCTCCTACGAGCAGTACTTC.

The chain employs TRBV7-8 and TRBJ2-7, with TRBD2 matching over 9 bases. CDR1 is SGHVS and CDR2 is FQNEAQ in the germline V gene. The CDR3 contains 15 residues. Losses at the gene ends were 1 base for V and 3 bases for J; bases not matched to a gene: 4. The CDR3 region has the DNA TGTGCCAGCAGCTTAGAACTAGCGGGCAACTACGAGCAGTACTTC. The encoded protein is CASSLELAGNYEQYF. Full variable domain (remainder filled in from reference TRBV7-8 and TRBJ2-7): GAGVSQSPRYKVAKRGQDVALRCDPISGHVSLFWYQQALGQGPEFLTYFQNEAQLDKSGLPSDRFFAERPEGSVSTLKIQRTQQEDSAVYLCASSLELAGNYEQYFGPGTRLTVT.

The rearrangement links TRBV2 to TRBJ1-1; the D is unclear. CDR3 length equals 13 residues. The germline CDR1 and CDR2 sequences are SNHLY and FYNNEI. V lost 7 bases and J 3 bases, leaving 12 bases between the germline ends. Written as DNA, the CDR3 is TGTGCCAGCAAAAGTGCCACGGACACTGAAGCTTTCTTT. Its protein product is CASKSATDTEAFF.

CDR3 DNA: TGTGCCAGCAGGCCCCCAGGCGATTCACCCCTCCACTTT. Its translation: CASRPPGDSPLHF. This rearrangement joins TRBV6-5 to TRBJ1-6; unclear D gene. Trimming removed 6 bases from V and 8 bases from J, with 11 bases in between. In germline, CDR1 is MNHEY, CDR2 SVGAGI. The CDR3 length is 13 residues.

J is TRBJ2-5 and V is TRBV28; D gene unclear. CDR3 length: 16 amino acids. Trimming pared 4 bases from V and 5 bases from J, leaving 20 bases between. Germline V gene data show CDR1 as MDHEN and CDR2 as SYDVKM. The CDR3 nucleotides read TGTGCCAGCAGTTCACCCCTTGGCCGACAAAGGGAGACCCAGTACTTC. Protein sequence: CASSSPLGRQRETQYF.

The CDR3 region has the DNA TGTGCCAGCAGCCAAGAGGCGACAGGGGACTATGGCTACACCTTC. Its protein is CASSQEATGDYGYTF. The gene calls are TRBV3-1 (or the pseudogene TRBV3-2) and TRBJ1-2, with 8 bases that match TRBD1. J gave up 3 bases and V 0 bases, and 3 bases lay outside the gene matches. Germline V gives CDR1 LGHDT, CDR2 YNNKEL (reference sequence). The length of the CDR3 is 15 residues.

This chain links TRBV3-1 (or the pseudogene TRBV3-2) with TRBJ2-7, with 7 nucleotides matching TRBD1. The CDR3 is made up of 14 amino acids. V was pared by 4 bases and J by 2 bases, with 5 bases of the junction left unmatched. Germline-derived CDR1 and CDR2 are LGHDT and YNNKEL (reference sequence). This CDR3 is CASSRGQKAYEQYF. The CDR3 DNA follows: TGTGCCAGCAGCCGGGGACAGAAGGCCTACGAGCAGTACTTC.

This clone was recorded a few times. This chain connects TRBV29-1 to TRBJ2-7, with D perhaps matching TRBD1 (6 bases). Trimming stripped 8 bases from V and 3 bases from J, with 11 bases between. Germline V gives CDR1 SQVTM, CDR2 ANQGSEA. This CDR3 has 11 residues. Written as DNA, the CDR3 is TGCAGCAACAGGGTCTTCTACGAGCAGTACTTC. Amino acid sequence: CSNRVFYEQYF.

The DNA of the CDR3 is TGTGCCAGCAGCCCGCAGGGGACCCCAAGCGATGGCTACACCTTC. It specifies CASSPQGTPSDGYTF. The chain has TRBV7-8 and TRBJ1-2; weak D call: TRBD1 (6 bases). This CDR3 has 15 residues. Germline V gives CDR1 SGHVS, CDR2 FQNEAQ. Trimming shortened V by 5 bases and J by 6 bases, and 19 bases separated the two germline ends.

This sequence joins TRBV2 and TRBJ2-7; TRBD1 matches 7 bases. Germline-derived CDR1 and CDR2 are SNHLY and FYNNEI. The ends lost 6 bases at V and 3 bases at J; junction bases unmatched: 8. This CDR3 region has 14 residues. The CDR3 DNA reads TGTGCCAGCAGGGTGACAGGGACAATCTACGAGCAGTACTTC. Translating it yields CASRVTGTIYEQYF.

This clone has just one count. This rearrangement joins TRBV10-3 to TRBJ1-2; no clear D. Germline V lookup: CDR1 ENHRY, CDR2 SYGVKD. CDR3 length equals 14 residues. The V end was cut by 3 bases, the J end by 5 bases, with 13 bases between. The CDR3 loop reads CAISDQMGGYGYTF. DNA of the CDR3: TGTGCCATCAGTGACCAGATGGGAGGGTATGGCTACACCTTC.

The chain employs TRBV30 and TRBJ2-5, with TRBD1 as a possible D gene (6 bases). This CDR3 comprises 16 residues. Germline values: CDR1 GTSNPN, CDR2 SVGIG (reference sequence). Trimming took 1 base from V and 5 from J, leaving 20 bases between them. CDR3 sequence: CAWSESWQGNIETQYF. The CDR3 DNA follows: TGTGCCTGGAGTGAATCGTGGCAGGGGAATATTGAGACCCAGTACTTC. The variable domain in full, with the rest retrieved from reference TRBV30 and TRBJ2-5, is SQTIHQWPATLVQPVGSPLSLECTVEGTSNPNLYWYRQAAGRGLQLLFYSVGIGQISSEVPQNLSASRPQDRQFILSSKKLLLSDSGFYLCAWSESWQGNIETQYFGPGTRLLVL.